The source of this TCR beta chain is a study of T cells in Graves' hyperthyroidism and ophthalmopathy. Study results and limitations: A model built on 13 V-J features separated ophthalmopathy from stable hyperthyroidism. Blood also showed most of the thyroid clonotypes that were expanded above 0.001.

Germline lookup yields CDR1 LNHDA and CDR2 SQIVND (reference sequence). The V gene lost 3 bases and the J gene lost 0 bases, with 17 bases spanning the gap. CDR3 length: 17 residues. Uncontrolled infection, other autoimmune disease, pregnancy or lactation led to exclusion. The PBMCs studied were ones that came from about 10 ml fresh peripheral blood. This clonotype occurred a few times. The antigen is undetermined. Template material for amplifying TCR beta CDR3 regions consisted of RNA transcripts. Initially, a first-round RT-PCR of the TCR CDR3 employed the HTBI primer set. TCRdb re-called the multiplex PCR reads with MiXCR, one entry per CDR3 protein. The sample holds over 250,000 distinct CDR3 sequences, approximately 23% seen once.

Specimen: blood. This chain joins TRBV19 and TRBJ1-2; D gene ambiguous. This sequence originates from a man aged 25 to 40 with Graves' ophthalmopathy. CDR3 coding DNA: TGTGCCAGTAGTATGTCTTTTGCCAGCTCAGCTAACTATGGCTACACCTTC. Protein product: CASSMSFASSANYGYTF.